The source of this T cell receptor beta chain is a study of cytomegalovirus exposure and HLA in healthy donors. This CDR3 spans 17 amino acids. V was trimmed by 0 bases and J by 5 bases, leaving 16 bases between them. Germline V lookup: CDR1 MNHNS, CDR2 SASEGT. This PCR relied on a set of 60 Vbeta primers and 13 Jbeta primers. Data came from immunoSEQ multiplex PCR; TCRdb stores just in-frame clones and leaves some out. The sample holds some 170,000 clones, approximately 72% seen once. The sequence was collected from a human donor in good health. Sequences were obtained from PBMCs. V and J are TRBV6-1 and TRBJ1-4, with a tentative D call TRBD1 (6 bases). DNA for the CDR3: TGTGCCAGCAGTGAAGCGATATCCCAGGGGCTGAATGAAAAACTGTTTTTT. Translating gives CASSEAISQGLNEKLFF.